These 31 T cell receptor beta chains share one sample of origin, sequenced in a study of T cell responses to AZD1222 COVID-19 vaccine. Data came from immunoSEQ multiplex PCR; TCRdb stores just in-frame clones and leaves some out. The repertoire consists of 140,000 or so clones, with about 90% occurring once and the leading ten covering approximately 8%. This specimen consisted of peripheral blood, obtained 28 days after the second dose of the MenACWY control vaccine. The receptors shown here come from an adult who received the MenACWY meningococcal vaccine as a control.

V and J are TRBV19 and TRBJ2-4, with 15 bases identical to TRBD2. Unmatched junction bases numbered 5, after V lost 2 bases and J lost 0 bases. Germline CDR1 and CDR2: LNHDA and SQIVND (reference sequence). The CDR3 length is 19 residues. The CDR3 DNA reads as TGTGCCAGTAGTATAAGGACTAGCGGGAGGGCCGTAGCCAAAAACATTCAGTACTTC. It encodes CASSIRTSGRAVAKNIQYF.

The chain recombines TRBV7-2 with TRBJ1-6; weak D call: TRBD1 (5 bases). The V end was cut by 7 bases, the J end by 0 bases, with 10 bases between. The CDR3 has 15 amino acids. The germline gives CDR1 SGHTA, CDR2 FQGNSA. CDR3 nucleotide sequence: TGTGCCAGCATGGGGGGGGACTCCTATAATTCACCCCTCCACTTT. Translation: CASMGGDSYNSPLHF. Filled out from reference TRBV7-2 and TRBJ1-6, the complete variable domain reads GAGVSQSPSNKVTEKGKDVELRCDPISGHTALYWYRQSLGQGLEFLIYFQGNSAPDKSGLPSDRFSAERTGGSVSTLTIQRTQQEDSAVYLCASMGGDSYNSPLHFGNGTRLTVT.

This clone has only one observation. The rearrangement joins TRBV28 to TRBJ2-1; TRBD2 is a possible D gene (6 bases). Trimming cost V 5 bases and J 0 bases, with 11 bases left between them. CDR3 length equals 15 residues. Germline V gives CDR1 MDHEN, CDR2 SYDVKM. CDR3 region: CASSPPGLSYNEQFF. The DNA of the CDR3 is TGTGCCAGCAGTCCGCCGGGACTCTCCTACAATGAGCAGTTCTTC. Using reference TRBV28 and TRBJ2-1 for the parts outside the CDR3, the full variable domain is DVKVTQSSRYLVKRTGEKVFLECVQDMDHENMFWYRQDPGLGLRLIYFSYDVKMKEKGDIPEGYSVSREKKERFSLILESASTNQTSMYLCASSPPGLSYNEQFFGPGTRLTVL.

The chain links TRBV3-1 (or the pseudogene TRBV3-2) to TRBJ1-2; 12 positions agree with TRBD1. This CDR3 has 14 amino acids. Germline V gene lookup returns CDR1 LGHDT and CDR2 YNNKEL (reference sequence). V was clipped by 1 base and J by 8 bases; unmatched bases: 2. In nucleotides, the CDR3 is TGTGCCAGCAGCCAAGGGGACAGGGGGCTCGGCTACACCTTC. Translated, it gives CASSQGDRGLGYTF.

The chain has TRBV19 and TRBJ1-2; D call uncertain. V lost 2 bases and J 0 bases, leaving 10 bases between the germline ends. This CDR3 contains 15 residues. Germline CDR1 is LNHDA and CDR2 is SQIVND (reference sequence). DNA for the CDR3: TGTGCCAGTAGTATACTGTCGGCTCCTAACTATGGCTACACCTTC. Translated: CASSILSAPNYGYTF.

The V call is TRBV2, the J call TRBJ1-5; D uncertain. Germline V CDR1 and CDR2: SNHLY, FYNNEI. The CDR3 runs to 14 residues. Trimming removed 9 bases from V and 0 bases from J, with 12 bases in between. CDR3 amino acids: CASTVTDSNQPQHF. The CDR3 bases are TGTGCCAGTACGGTTACAGATAGCAATCAGCCCCAGCATTTT.

V is TRBV28 and J is TRBJ1-5; D gene ambiguous. The V and J ends lost 6 bases and 1 base respectively, with 4 bases between them. This CDR3 has 12 amino acids. Germline loops: CDR1 MDHEN, CDR2 SYDVKM. This chain's CDR3 is CASRDSNQPQHF. The CDR3 bases are TGTGCCAGCAGGGACAGCAATCAGCCCCAGCATTTT.

CDR3 sequence reads: CASSPGTGGEQYF. CDR3 nucleotides: TGTGCCAGCAGCCCGGGGACAGGAGGCGAGCAGTACTTC. The chain is built from TRBV7-3 and TRBJ2-7; 8 bases fit TRBD1. The CDR3 contains 13 residues. Germline V CDR1 and CDR2: SGHTA, FQGTGA. V was clipped by 5 bases and J by 6 bases; unmatched bases: 6.

The J gene is TRBJ1-6, the V gene TRBV28; 7 nucleotides match TRBD1. Looked up from germline, CDR1 is MDHEN and CDR2 is SYDVKM. The V and J ends lost 3 bases and 0 bases, in that order; junction bases with no gene match: 17. The CDR3 runs 21 residues. The CDR3 spells CASSFQDRAKTVASYNSPLHF. CDR3 coding DNA: TGTGCCAGCAGTTTCCAAGACAGGGCTAAGACTGTGGCCTCCTATAATTCACCCCTCCACTTT.

This clone was recorded a few times. This sequence joins TRBV7-2 and TRBJ1-5, with D maybe TRBD1 (5 bases). Trimming removed 1 base at V and 5 bases at J, with 9 bases between. Germline assignment: CDR1 SGHTA and CDR2 FQGNSA. This CDR3 is 14 amino acids long. The CDR3 spells CASSLGGGDQPQHF. CDR3 coding DNA: TGTGCCAGCAGCTTAGGTGGGGGGGATCAGCCCCAGCATTTT. Based on the CDR3 plus reference TRBV7-2 and TRBJ1-5, the full variable domain is GAGVSQSPSNKVTEKGKDVELRCDPISGHTALYWYRQSLGQGLEFLIYFQGNSAPDKSGLPSDRFSAERTGGSVSTLTIQRTQQEDSAVYLCASSLGGGDQPQHFGDGTRLSIL.

The chain carries TRBV28 and TRBJ1-3; 9 nucleotides align to TRBD1. The CDR3 has 16 residues. The germline V gene encodes CDR1 MDHEN and CDR2 SYDVKM. Losses at the gene ends were 1 base for V and 3 bases for J; bases not matched to a gene: 4. The CDR3 region is CASSLSGQGIGNTIYF. CDR3 DNA sequence: TGTGCCAGCAGTTTATCGGGACAGGGAATTGGAAACACCATATATTTT.

The rearrangement uses TRBV30 and TRBJ1-2, with unresolved D. V was trimmed by 3 bases and J by 8 bases, leaving 10 bases between them. The CDR3 consists of 11 residues. CDR1 GTSNPN and CDR2 SVGIG come from the germline V gene (reference sequence). The CDR3 protein is CAWSDYGGYTF. CDR3 in DNA: TGTGCCTGGAGCGACTATGGAGGCTACACCTTC.

Of note for this clone: Other nucleotide sequences in the sample specify the same CDR3. CDR3 region: CASSLDGRNYGYTF. Written as DNA, the CDR3 is TGTGCCAGCAGCTTAGACGGAAGGAACTATGGCTACACCTTC. The rearrangement uses TRBV11-2 and TRBJ1-2; D not resolved. The CDR3 loop spans 14 amino acids. Deletions cut 0 bases from V and 2 bases from J, with 7 bases between. The germline V gene encodes CDR1 SGHAT and CDR2 FQNNGV. Full variable domain (missing parts from reference TRBV11-2 and TRBJ1-2): EAGVAQSPRYKIIEKRQSVAFWCNPISGHATLYWYQQILGQGPKLLIQFQNNGVVDDSQLPKDRFSAERLKGVDSTLKIQPAKLEDSAVYLCASSLDGRNYGYTFGSGTRLTVV.

The J gene is TRBJ2-1, the V gene TRBV19; 10 positions agree with TRBD2. The CDR3 covers 16 residues. Germline CDR1 is LNHDA and CDR2 is SQIVND (reference sequence). The J segment lost 3 bases and the V segment lost 5 bases, leaving 7 bases of the junction unmatched. The CDR3 DNA follows: TGTGCCAGTAGTTCTACTAGCGGGGCACTCTACAATGAGCAGTTCTTC. It specifies CASSSTSGALYNEQFF.

This clone was found once. V usage is TRBV7-2 and J usage is TRBJ2-1; D possibly corresponds to TRBD2 (5 bases). The ends were cut back, 1 base at V and 5 bases at J, with 12 bases in the middle. Germline V lookup: CDR1 SGHTA, CDR2 FQGNSA. CDR3 length: 15 amino acids. CDR3 residues: CASSLVETNNNEQFF. CDR3 nucleotide sequence: TGTGCCAGCAGCTTAGTCGAGACTAACAACAATGAGCAGTTCTTC.

The J gene is TRBJ1-5, the V gene TRBV28, with TRBD1 matching 8 bases. Germline V lookup: CDR1 MDHEN, CDR2 SYDVKM. The V and J ends lost 5 bases and 5 bases, in that order; junction bases with no gene match: 5. The CDR3 has 14 amino acids. CDR3 protein: CASSTRGLHQPQHF. The CDR3, as DNA: TGTGCCAGCAGTACCAGGGGGCTTCATCAGCCCCAGCATTTT.

The chain recombines TRBV5-6 with TRBJ2-7, with 8 nucleotides matching TRBD1. Germline V gene lookup returns CDR1 SGHDT and CDR2 YYEEEE. The CDR3 is 16 amino acids. Trimming cost V 4 bases and J 3 bases; bases outside gene matches: 12. CDR3 nucleotide sequence: TGTGCCAGCAGCGCGGGACAGGCGGTAAGGGTCTACGAGCAGTACTTC. Translation gives CASSAGQAVRVYEQYF.

The J gene is TRBJ1-2, the V gene TRBV18; a weak D match, TRBD1 (5 bases). This CDR3 comprises 12 residues. From germline, CDR1 is KGHSH and CDR2 LQKENI. V lost 3 bases and J lost 3, with 5 bases in between. The CDR3 spells CASSPTDYGYTF. The CDR3 nucleotides are TGTGCCAGCTCACCGACAGACTATGGCTACACCTTC.

The V and J genes are TRBV6-6 and TRBJ1-5; unclear D gene. V was cut by 9 bases and J by 3 bases, with 9 bases left in between. The CDR3 covers 12 residues. CDR1 is MNHNY and CDR2 is SVGAGI in the germline V gene (reference sequence). The CDR3 nucleotides read TGTGCCAGTCAGCTCCTCAATCAGCCCCAGCATTTT. This codes for CASQLLNQPQHF.

The V gene is TRBV5-1, the J gene TRBJ2-1; TRBD2 agrees at 10 bases. The CDR3 runs to 15 residues. Germline CDR1 reads SGHRS; CDR2 reads YFSETQ. V was clipped by 4 bases and J by 8 bases; unmatched bases: 9. The CDR3 region is CASSGGLAVRDEQFF. The CDR3 bases are TGCGCCAGCAGCGGAGGACTAGCGGTCCGCGATGAGCAGTTCTTC.

The chain uses TRBV12-3 or TRBV12-4 and TRBJ2-5; D is ambiguous. This CDR3 is built from 12 residues. Trimming left V 9 bases short and J 2 bases short, with 10 bases between. The CDR3 here is CASRGGQETQYF. The CDR3 DNA reads TGTGCCAGTCGAGGCGGACAAGAGACCCAGTACTTC.

J is TRBJ1-4 and V is TRBV5-1; TRBD1 might be the D (5 bases). The germline CDR1 and CDR2 sequences are SGHRS and YFSETQ. The ends were cut back, 0 bases at V and 7 bases at J, with 19 bases in the middle. This CDR3 region has 17 residues. The chain's CDR3 is CASSLVSVGRAAEKLFF. The CDR3 nucleotides are TGCGCCAGCAGCTTGGTTTCGGTTGGCAGGGCCGCTGAAAAACTGTTTTTT.

The rearrangement uses TRBV7-9 and TRBJ2-1; maybe TRBD2 (5 bases). V lost 4 bases and J 0 bases, leaving 13 bases between the germline ends. Germline-derived CDR1 and CDR2 are SEHNR and FQNEAQ (reference sequence). The CDR3 is made up of 16 amino acids. CDR3 amino acids: CASSSWTGSSYNEQFF. The CDR3 DNA sequence: TGTGCCAGCAGCTCCTGGACTGGCAGCTCCTACAATGAGCAGTTCTTC.

The chain is built from TRBV7-2 and TRBJ2-2; D tentatively reads TRBD1 or TRBD2 (5 bases each). The germline CDR1 and CDR2 sequences are SGHTA and FQGNSA. Trimming took 5 bases from V and 4 from J, leaving 11 bases between them. This CDR3 comprises 14 residues. The chain's CDR3 is CASSREGTTGELFF. DNA of the CDR3: TGTGCCAGCAGCCGCGAAGGGACCACCGGGGAGCTGTTTTTT.

V and J are TRBV28 and TRBJ1-5, with 7 bases lining up with TRBD1. V lost 8 bases to trimming and J lost 4 bases; unmatched junction nucleotides: 5. CDR3 length: 13 amino acids. Germline assignment: CDR1 MDHEN and CDR2 SYDVKM. For the CDR3, the DNA is TGTGCCAGCCAAGGGACAGCTAATCAGCCCCAGCATTTT. Its protein product is CASQGTANQPQHF. The full variable domain, in which reference TRBV28 and TRBJ1-5 provide the parts outside the CDR3, is DVKVTQSSRYLVKRTGEKVFLECVQDMDHENMFWYRQDPGLGLRLIYFSYDVKMKEKGDIPEGYSVSREKKERFSLILESASTNQTSMYLCASQGTANQPQHFGDGTRLSIL.

The chain uses TRBV6-2 or TRBV6-3 and TRBJ2-7; no clear D gene. The CDR3 totals 16 residues. Germline loops: CDR1 MNHEY, CDR2 SVGEGT. V lost 0 bases and J 2 bases, leaving 14 bases between the germline ends. In DNA form, the CDR3 reads TGTGCCAGCAGTTACTCGTCAGCTCTTCTAACCTACGAGCAGTACTTC. It encodes CASSYSSALLTYEQYF.

This clone was seen a handful of times. This chain joins TRBV18 and TRBJ1-3; D unresolved. The V end lost 1 base, the J end lost 0 bases, and 13 bases lay between the germline ends. The germline gives CDR1 KGHSH, CDR2 LQKENI. This CDR3 is 17 amino acids long. The CDR3 bases are TGTGCCAGCTCACCACTACTTAGCAGTCTCTCTGGAAACACCATATATTTT. Translating it yields CASSPLLSSLSGNTIYF.

The gene calls are TRBV6-1 and TRBJ2-7; D unclear. This CDR3 has 13 amino acids. Per germline, CDR1 MNHNS and CDR2 SASEGT. Trimming removed 3 bases from V and 2 bases from J, with 8 bases in between. Here the CDR3 reads CASSEMTTYEQYF. The CDR3 DNA sequence: TGTGCCAGCAGTGAGATGACAACCTACGAGCAGTACTTC.

This chain connects TRBV2 to TRBJ1-1; D unclear. V lost 6 bases to trimming and J lost 1 base, with 15 bases between them. Germline loops: CDR1 SNHLY, CDR2 FYNNEI. This CDR3 is built from 15 residues. CDR3 residues: CASSLTEVGNTEAFF. CDR3 bases: TGTGCCAGCAGCCTAACCGAAGTTGGGAACACTGAAGCTTTCTTT.

The V and J genes are TRBV28 and TRBJ2-3; 15 nucleotides match TRBD2. The CDR3 runs 16 residues. The J segment lost 7 bases and the V segment lost 10 bases, leaving 12 bases of the junction unmatched. Per germline, CDR1 MDHEN and CDR2 SYDVKM. CDR3 nucleotides: TGTGCCACCTCACCCGGACTAGCGGGAGGGCCTAATACGCAGTATTTT. As protein: CATSPGLAGGPNTQYF. The entire variable domain, with the rest obtained from reference TRBV28 and TRBJ2-3, is as follows: DVKVTQSSRYLVKRTGEKVFLECVQDMDHENMFWYRQDPGLGLRLIYFSYDVKMKEKGDIPEGYSVSREKKERFSLILESASTNQTSMYLCATSPGLAGGPNTQYFGPGTRLTVL.

As for this clone: Other DNA sequences within the sample encode an identical CDR3. The chain links TRBV6-5 to TRBJ2-1; D assignment may be TRBD1 or TRBD2 (5 bases each). Germline CDR1 reads MNHEY; CDR2 reads SVGAGI. The CDR3 runs 15 residues. The ends were cut back, 0 bases at V and 2 bases at J, with 8 bases in the middle. The CDR3 loop is CASSYSGTTYNEQFF. The CDR3 DNA sequence: TGTGCCAGCAGTTACTCCGGGACCACCTACAATGAGCAGTTCTTC.